Presented here are 11 T cell receptor beta chains from one specimen sequenced in a study of beta chain features in type 1 diabetes. Study-wide findings and caveats: All four CD4+ subsets from Type 1 diabetes patients carried moderately but significantly shorter TCRB CDR3s.

Every bit of the isolated RNA underwent reverse transcription, so sequencing read expressed TCRB transcripts. The method was immunoSEQ multiplex PCR; TCRdb's version includes in-frame clones alone and lacks a portion of them. The sample lists 600,000 or so clones, around 15% seen once, with 0.035% to 0.04% in the top ten. These receptors lack a known antigen. The sample consisted of naive CD4+ T cells from blood. These TCRs come from a young man with type 1 diabetes.

This clone was recorded a few times. This chain links TRBV19 with TRBJ2-5; 7 bases fit TRBD1. V shed 5 bases and J 3 bases; nucleotides not matched to a gene: 6. CDR3 size: 14 residues. The germline gives CDR1 LNHDA, CDR2 SQIVND (reference sequence). The CDR3 DNA reads TGTGCCAGTAGTTACTTCGGACAGGAAGAGACCCAGTACTTC. Translated, it gives CASSYFGQEETQYF.

This clone was picked up a small number of times. Other DNA variants within this sample encode the same CDR3. V is TRBV19 and J is TRBJ1-3; tentatively, D is TRBD1 (5 bases). Germline-derived CDR1 and CDR2 are LNHDA and SQIVND (reference sequence). The CDR3 runs 14 residues. V lost 5 bases and J 0 bases, leaving 8 bases between the germline ends. The CDR3 sequence: CASSRQNSGNTIYF. The DNA of the CDR3 is TGTGCCAGTAGTCGACAGAACTCTGGAAACACCATATATTTT.

This clone was picked up a small number of times. The rearrangement joins TRBV6-5 to TRBJ2-7; tentatively, D is TRBD1 (6 bases). The CDR3 runs 15 residues. The V gene lost 0 bases and the J gene lost 2 bases, with 11 bases spanning the gap. Germline V lookup: CDR1 MNHEY, CDR2 SVGAGI. The CDR3 spells CASSYSKSGAYEQYF. The CDR3 DNA follows: TGTGCCAGCAGTTACTCGAAGTCAGGGGCCTACGAGCAGTACTTC.

The chain uses TRBV29-1 and TRBJ2-7; 9 nucleotides agree with TRBD1. The V and J ends lost 5 bases and 2 bases, in that order; junction bases with no gene match: 10. This CDR3 is built from 15 residues. The V gene's germline CDR1 is SQVTM and CDR2 ANQGSEA. The CDR3 region has the DNA TGCAGCGTTTCGAAGGGGACAGGGCAAGCCTACGAGCAGTACTTC. Protein: CSVSKGTGQAYEQYF.

About this clone itself: At the DNA level, this CDR3 is encoded by other sequences in the same sample as well. The genes are TRBV5-1 and TRBJ2-3, with 9 bases that match TRBD2. The V segment lost 4 bases and the J segment 0 bases; nucleotides outside the gene matches: 6. CDR3 length: 16 residues. CDR1 is SGHRS and CDR2 is YFSETQ in the germline V gene. CDR3 sequence reads: CASSPGLAESTDTQYF. The CDR3, as DNA: TGCGCCAGCAGCCCGGGACTAGCAGAGAGCACAGATACGCAGTATTTT.

This clone was counted between two and nine times. The chain has TRBV7-2 and TRBJ2-3; the match to TRBD2 covers 9 bases. This CDR3 is 15 amino acids long. Germline V gives CDR1 SGHTA, CDR2 FQGNSA. Trimming at V came to 5 bases and at J to 2 bases, leaving 5 bases not matched to a gene. In DNA, the CDR3 is TGTGCCAGCAGCGGCGGCGGGGGGGCCACAGATACGCAGTATTTT. This encodes CASSGGGGATDTQYF. The full variable domain, in which reference TRBV7-2 and TRBJ2-3 provide the parts outside the CDR3, is GAGVSQSPSNKVTEKGKDVELRCDPISGHTALYWYRQSLGQGLEFLIYFQGNSAPDKSGLPSDRFSAERTGGSVSTLTIQRTQQEDSAVYLCASSGGGGATDTQYFGPGTRLTVL.

The chain has TRBV9 and TRBJ2-3; 8 positions match TRBD1. This CDR3 comprises 14 residues. V shed 1 base, J shed 5 bases, and the junction held 3 bases outside the gene matches. Per the germline V gene, CDR1 is SGDLS and CDR2 is YYNGEE. The CDR3 protein is CASSVRGQEDTQYF. The CDR3 nucleotides read TGTGCCAGCAGCGTACGGGGACAGGAAGATACGCAGTATTTT. Complete variable domain (other parts from reference TRBV9 and TRBJ2-3): DSGVTQTPKHLITATGQRVTLRCSPRSGDLSVYWYQQSLDQGLQFLIQYYNGEERAKGNILERFSAQQFPDLHSELNLSSLELGDSALYFCASSVRGQEDTQYFGPGTRLTVL.

A few counts support this clone. The chain carries TRBV7-2 and TRBJ2-1; 10 bases are shared with TRBD2. There are 14 residues in the CDR3. The junction had 3 bases not matched to a gene; V was cut back by 3 bases and J by 7 bases. Germline lookup yields CDR1 SGHTA and CDR2 FQGNSA. The CDR3: CASSLTSGPNEQFF. CDR3 sequence (DNA): TGTGCCAGCAGCTTGACTAGCGGGCCGAATGAGCAGTTCTTC.

This clone has a handful of counts. The chain has TRBV13 and TRBJ1-1; D unresolved. In germline, CDR1 is PRHDT, CDR2 FYEKMQ (reference sequence). The CDR3 is 12 amino acids. V dropped 1 base and J dropped 9 bases, with 9 bases sitting between them. CDR3 amino acids: CASSLVGRQAFF. As DNA, the CDR3 is TGTGCCAGCAGCTTAGTTGGCAGGCAAGCTTTCTTT.

This clone was detected a few times. The chain recombines TRBV29-1 with TRBJ2-1; TRBD1 matches 10 bases. Germline trimming cut 4 bases from V and 4 bases from J; bases unmatched to any gene: 7. The CDR3 loop spans 15 amino acids. Germline CDR1 is SQVTM and CDR2 is ANQGSEA. This chain's CDR3 is CSVVEGTGVYNEQFF. The DNA for the CDR3 is TGCAGCGTTGTTGAGGGGACAGGGGTATACAATGAGCAGTTCTTC.

This chain's CDR3 is CASSPFGADHPSSYEQYF. DNA of the CDR3: TGTGCCAGCAGCCCATTTGGAGCAGATCATCCGAGCTCCTACGAGCAGTACTTC. This rearrangement joins TRBV9 to TRBJ2-7; no clear D. Germline V gives CDR1 SGDLS, CDR2 YYNGEE. The CDR3 is 18 residues long. V was pared by 4 bases and J by 0 bases, with 23 bases between.